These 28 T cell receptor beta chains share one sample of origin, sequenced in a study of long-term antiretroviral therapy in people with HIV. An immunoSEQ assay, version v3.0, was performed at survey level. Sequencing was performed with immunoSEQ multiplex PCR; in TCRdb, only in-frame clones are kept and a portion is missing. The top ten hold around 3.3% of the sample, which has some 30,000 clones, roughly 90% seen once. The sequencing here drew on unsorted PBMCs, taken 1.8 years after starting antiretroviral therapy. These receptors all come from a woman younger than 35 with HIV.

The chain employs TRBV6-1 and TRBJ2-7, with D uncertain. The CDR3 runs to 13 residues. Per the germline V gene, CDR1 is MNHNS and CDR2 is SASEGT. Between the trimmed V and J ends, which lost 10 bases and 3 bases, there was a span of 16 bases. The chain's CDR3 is CANRPDGHYEQYF. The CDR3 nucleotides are TGTGCCAACCGTCCGGACGGTCACTACGAGCAGTACTTC.

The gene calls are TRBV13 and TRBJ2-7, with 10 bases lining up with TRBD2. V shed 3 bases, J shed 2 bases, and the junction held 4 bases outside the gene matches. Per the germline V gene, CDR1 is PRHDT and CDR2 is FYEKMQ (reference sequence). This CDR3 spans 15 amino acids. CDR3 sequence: CASSFGLAEPYEQYF. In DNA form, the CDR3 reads TGTGCCAGCAGCTTCGGACTAGCGGAACCCTACGAGCAGTACTTC.

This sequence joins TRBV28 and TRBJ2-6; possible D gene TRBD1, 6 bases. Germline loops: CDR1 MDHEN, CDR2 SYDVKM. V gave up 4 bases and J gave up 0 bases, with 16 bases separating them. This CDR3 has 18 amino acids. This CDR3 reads CASSSLFKGGSGANVLTF. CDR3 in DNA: TGTGCCAGCAGTTCCCTCTTTAAAGGGGGCTCTGGGGCCAACGTCCTGACTTTC. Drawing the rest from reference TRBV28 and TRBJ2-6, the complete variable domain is DVKVTQSSRYLVKRTGEKVFLECVQDMDHENMFWYRQDPGLGLRLIYFSYDVKMKEKGDIPEGYSVSREKKERFSLILESASTNQTSMYLCASSSLFKGGSGANVLTFGAGSRLTVL.

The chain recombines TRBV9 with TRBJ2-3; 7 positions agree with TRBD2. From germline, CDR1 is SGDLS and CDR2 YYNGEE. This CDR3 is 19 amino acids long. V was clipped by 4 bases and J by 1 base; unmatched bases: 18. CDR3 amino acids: CASSQPREGGEGGTDTQYF. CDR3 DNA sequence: TGTGCCAGCAGCCAACCGAGGGAGGGAGGGGAAGGGGGCACAGATACGCAGTATTTT.

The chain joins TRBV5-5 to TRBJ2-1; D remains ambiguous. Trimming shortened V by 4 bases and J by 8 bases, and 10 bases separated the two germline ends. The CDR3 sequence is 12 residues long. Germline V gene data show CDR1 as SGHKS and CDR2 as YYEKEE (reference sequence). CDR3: CASSLTLYEQFF. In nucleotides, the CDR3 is TGTGCCAGCAGCCTGACTCTTTATGAGCAGTTCTTC.

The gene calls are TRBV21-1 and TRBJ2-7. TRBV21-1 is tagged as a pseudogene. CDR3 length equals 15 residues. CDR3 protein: CASSKVGTESYEQYF. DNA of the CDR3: TGTGCCAGCAGCAAAGTTGGGACCGAATCCTACGAGCAGTACTTC.

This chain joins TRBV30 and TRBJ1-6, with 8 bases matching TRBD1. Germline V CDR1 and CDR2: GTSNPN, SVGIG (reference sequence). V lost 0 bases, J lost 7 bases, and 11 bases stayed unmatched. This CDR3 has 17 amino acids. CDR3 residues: CAWSVLSPTGDNSPLHF. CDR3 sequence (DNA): TGTGCCTGGAGTGTACTCTCCCCGACAGGGGACAATTCACCCCTCCACTTT.

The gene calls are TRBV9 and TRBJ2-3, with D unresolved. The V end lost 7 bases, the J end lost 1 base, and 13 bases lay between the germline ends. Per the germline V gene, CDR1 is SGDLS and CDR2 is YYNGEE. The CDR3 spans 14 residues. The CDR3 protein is CASGTFGGTDTQYF. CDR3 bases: TGTGCCAGCGGCACCTTTGGGGGCACAGATACGCAGTATTTT. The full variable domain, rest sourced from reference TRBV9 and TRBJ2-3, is DSGVTQTPKHLITATGQRVTLRCSPRSGDLSVYWYQQSLDQGLQFLIQYYNGEERAKGNILERFSAQQFPDLHSELNLSSLELGDSALYFCASGTFGGTDTQYFGPGTRLTVL.

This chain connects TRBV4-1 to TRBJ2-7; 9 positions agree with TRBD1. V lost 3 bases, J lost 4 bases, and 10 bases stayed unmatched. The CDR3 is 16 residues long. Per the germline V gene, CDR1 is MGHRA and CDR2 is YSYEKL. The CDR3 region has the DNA TGCGCCAGCAGCCAGGTGGTCGGACAGGGGTTATACGAGCAGTACTTC. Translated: CASSQVVGQGLYEQYF.

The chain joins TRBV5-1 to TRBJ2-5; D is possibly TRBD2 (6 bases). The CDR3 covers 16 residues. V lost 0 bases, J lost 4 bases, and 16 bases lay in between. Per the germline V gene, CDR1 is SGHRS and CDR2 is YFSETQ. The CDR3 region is CASSLAWQGGGETQYF. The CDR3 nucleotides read TGCGCCAGCAGCTTGGCCTGGCAGGGAGGTGGAGAGACCCAGTACTTC. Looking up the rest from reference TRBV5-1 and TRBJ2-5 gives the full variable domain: KAGVTQTPRYLIKTRGQQVTLSCSPISGHRSVSWYQQTPGQGLQFLFEYFSETQRNKGNFPGRFSGRQFSNSRSEMNVSTLELGDSALYLCASSLAWQGGGETQYFGPGTRLLVL.

CDR3 DNA: TGTGCCAGCAGCCCGGGGAGGCGGGACGGCGAGCAGTACTTC. Its translation: CASSPGRRDGEQYF. The chain combines TRBV5-4 with TRBJ2-7, with D perhaps TRBD2 (6 bases). CDR3 size: 14 residues. Germline values: CDR1 SGHNT, CDR2 YYREEE (reference sequence). V was cut by 4 bases and J by 6 bases, with 17 bases left in between.

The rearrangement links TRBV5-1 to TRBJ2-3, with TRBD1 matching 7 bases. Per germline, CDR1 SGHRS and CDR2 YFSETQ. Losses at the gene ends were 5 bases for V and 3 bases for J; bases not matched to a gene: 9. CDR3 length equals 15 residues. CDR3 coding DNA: TGCGCCAGCAGACATCAGGGGGTAGGGACAGATACGCAGTATTTT. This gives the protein CASRHQGVGTDTQYF.

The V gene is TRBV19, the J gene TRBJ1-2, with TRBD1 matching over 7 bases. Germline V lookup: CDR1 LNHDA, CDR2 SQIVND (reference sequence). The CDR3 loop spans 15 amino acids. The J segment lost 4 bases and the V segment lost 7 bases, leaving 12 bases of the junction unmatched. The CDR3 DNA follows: TGTGCCAGTACCACCTCAACAGGGGCCGGCTATGGCTACACCTTC. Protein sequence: CASTTSTGAGYGYTF.

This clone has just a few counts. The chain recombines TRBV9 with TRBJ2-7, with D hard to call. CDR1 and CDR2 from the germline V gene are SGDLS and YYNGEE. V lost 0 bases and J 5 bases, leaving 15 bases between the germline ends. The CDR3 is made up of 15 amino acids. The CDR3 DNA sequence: TGTGCCAGCAGCGTAGGGGTTGGAGTGAGTGACGAGCAGTACTTC. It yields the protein CASSVGVGVSDEQYF.

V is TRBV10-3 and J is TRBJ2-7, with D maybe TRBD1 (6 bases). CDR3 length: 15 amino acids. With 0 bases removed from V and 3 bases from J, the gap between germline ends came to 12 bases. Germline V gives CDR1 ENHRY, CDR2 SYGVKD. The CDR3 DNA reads TGTGCCATCAGTGAGTCAGCAGGGGTCTTCTACGAGCAGTACTTC. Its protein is CAISESAGVFYEQYF.

DNA of the CDR3: TGTGCCAGCAGCGCGGGAGCCGGGGTTGAGCAGTTCTTC. It yields the protein CASSAGAGVEQFF. The chain employs TRBV9 and TRBJ2-1, with a weak D call TRBD2 (6 bases). This CDR3 is 13 amino acids long. Per germline, CDR1 SGDLS and CDR2 YYNGEE. V lost 3 bases, J lost 9 bases, and 13 bases lay in between.

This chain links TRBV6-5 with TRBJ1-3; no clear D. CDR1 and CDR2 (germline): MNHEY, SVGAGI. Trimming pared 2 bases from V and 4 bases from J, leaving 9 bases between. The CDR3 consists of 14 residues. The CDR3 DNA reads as TGTGCCAGCAGTTACGACCACTCCGGAAACACCATATATTTT. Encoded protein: CASSYDHSGNTIYF.

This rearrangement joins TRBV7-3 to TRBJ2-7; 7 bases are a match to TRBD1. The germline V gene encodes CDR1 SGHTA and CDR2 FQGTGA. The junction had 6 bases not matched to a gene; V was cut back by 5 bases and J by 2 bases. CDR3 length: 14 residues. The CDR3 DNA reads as TGTGCCAGCAGCCCGACAGGGTCCCCCTACGAGCAGTACTTC. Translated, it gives CASSPTGSPYEQYF. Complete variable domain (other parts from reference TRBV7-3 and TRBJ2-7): GAGVSQTPSNKVTEKGKYVELRCDPISGHTALYWYRQSLGQGPEFLIYFQGTGAADDSGLPNDRFFAVRPEGSVSTLKIQRTERGDSAVYLCASSPTGSPYEQYFGPGTRLTVT.

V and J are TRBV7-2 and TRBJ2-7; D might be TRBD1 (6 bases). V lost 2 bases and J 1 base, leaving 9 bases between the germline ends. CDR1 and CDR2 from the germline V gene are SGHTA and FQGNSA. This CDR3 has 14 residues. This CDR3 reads CASSLLQGSYEQYF. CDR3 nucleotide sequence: TGTGCCAGCAGCTTATTACAGGGATCCTACGAGCAGTACTTC.

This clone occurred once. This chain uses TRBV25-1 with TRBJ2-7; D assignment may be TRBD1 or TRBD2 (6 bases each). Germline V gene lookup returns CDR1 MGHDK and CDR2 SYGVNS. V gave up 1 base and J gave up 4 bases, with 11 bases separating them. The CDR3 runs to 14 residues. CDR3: CASSEWVGGYEQYF. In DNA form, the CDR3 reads TGTGCCAGCAGTGAATGGGTAGGGGGGTACGAGCAGTACTTC.

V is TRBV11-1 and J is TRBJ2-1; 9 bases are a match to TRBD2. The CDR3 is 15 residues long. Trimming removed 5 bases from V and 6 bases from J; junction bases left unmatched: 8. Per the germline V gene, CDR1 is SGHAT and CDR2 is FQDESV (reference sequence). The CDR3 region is CASSGGLAGFNEQFF. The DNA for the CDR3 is TGTGCCAGCAGCGGGGGGCTAGCGGGATTCAATGAGCAGTTCTTC.

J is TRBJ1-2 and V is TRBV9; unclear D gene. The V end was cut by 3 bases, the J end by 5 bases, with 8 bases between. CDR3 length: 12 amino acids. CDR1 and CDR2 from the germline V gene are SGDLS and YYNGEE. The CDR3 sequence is CASSALGYGYTF. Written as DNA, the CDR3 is TGTGCCAGCAGCGCCTTAGGGTATGGCTACACCTTC.

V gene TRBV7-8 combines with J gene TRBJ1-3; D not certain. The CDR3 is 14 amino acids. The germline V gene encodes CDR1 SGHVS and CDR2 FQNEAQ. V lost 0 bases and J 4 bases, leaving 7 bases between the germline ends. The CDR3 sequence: CASSLAGLGNTIYF. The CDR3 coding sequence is TGTGCCAGCAGCTTAGCGGGATTAGGAAACACCATATATTTT.

CDR3 DNA sequence: TGTGCCACCAGCAGAGTTGATAATGAGCAGTTCTTC. It encodes CATSRVDNEQFF. The V gene is TRBV15, the J gene TRBJ2-1; D ambiguous. The V end lost 1 base, the J end lost 7 bases, and 5 bases lay between the germline ends. The CDR3 has 12 residues. Germline V gives CDR1 LNHNV, CDR2 YYDKDF (reference sequence).

The CDR3 DNA is TGTGCCAGTAGTATCGGAGAGGGGGCGGCCGGGGAGCTGTTTTTT. Translated: CASSIGEGAAGELFF. The chain has TRBV19 and TRBJ2-2; 7 bases are a match to TRBD1. V was clipped by 3 bases and J by 6 bases; unmatched bases: 7. This CDR3 contains 15 residues. Germline CDR1 reads LNHDA; CDR2 reads SQIVND (reference sequence). Combining the CDR3 with reference TRBV19 and TRBJ2-2 gives the whole variable domain DGGITQSPKYLFRKEGQNVTLSCEQNLNHDAMYWYRQDPGQGLRLIYYSQIVNDFQKGDIAEGYSVSREKKESFPLTVTSAQKNPTAFYLCASSIGEGAAGELFFGEGSRLTVL.

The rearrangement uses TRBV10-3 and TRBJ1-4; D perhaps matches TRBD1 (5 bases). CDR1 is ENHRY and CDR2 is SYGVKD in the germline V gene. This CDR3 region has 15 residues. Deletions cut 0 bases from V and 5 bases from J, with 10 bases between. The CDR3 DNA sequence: TGTGCCATCAGTGAGTCAGGGGCAGGGAATGAAAAACTGTTTTTT. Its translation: CAISESGAGNEKLFF.

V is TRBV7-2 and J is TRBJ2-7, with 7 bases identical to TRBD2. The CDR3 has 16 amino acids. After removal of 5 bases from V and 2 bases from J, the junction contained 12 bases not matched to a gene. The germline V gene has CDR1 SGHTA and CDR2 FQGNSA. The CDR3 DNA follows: TGTGCCAGCAGCCCCAGCCCGGCTAGCGGTCCCTACGAGCAGTACTTC. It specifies CASSPSPASGPYEQYF.

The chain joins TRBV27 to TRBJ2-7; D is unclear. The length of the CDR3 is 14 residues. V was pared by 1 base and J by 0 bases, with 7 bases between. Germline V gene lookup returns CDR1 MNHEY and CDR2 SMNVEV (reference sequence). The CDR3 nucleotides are TGTGCCAGCAGTTTATTTGCAGGCTCCTACGAGCAGTACTTC. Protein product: CASSLFAGSYEQYF.